These 12 T cell receptor beta chains were sequenced from one sample in a study of vaccination and CD4 T cells after COVID-19. These TCRs' antigens remain unknown. Sequence data for DNA of cultured CD4+ T cells were generated by the Oncomine TCR Beta short-read assay. Via MiXCR, TCRdb re-called the PCR reads, giving one row per CDR3 protein. Of approximately 3,700 distinct CDR3 sequences detected, approximately 21% appear once; the ten largest clones hold 21%. Documented treatment: approximately 9-day PBMC culture with coronavirus spike peptide pools or control peptides (ViraFEST assay). What was sequenced was CD4+ T cells from blood, cultured in vitro. Receptor source: a human donor who had recovered from COVID-19.

This chain links TRBV18 with TRBJ2-3; D possibly corresponds to TRBD2 (7 bases). The CDR3 has 16 amino acids. CDR1 is KGHSH, CDR2 LQKENI, per germline. Deletions cut 4 bases from V and 3 bases from J, with 17 bases between. As DNA, the CDR3 is TGTGCCAGCTCACAGAAATGGGGGGGCAGTACAGATACGCAGTATTTT. Translated: CASSQKWGGSTDTQYF. Together with reference TRBV18 and TRBJ2-3, the CDR3 gives the full variable domain: NAGVMQNPRHLVRRRGQEARLRCSPMKGHSHVYWYRQLPEEGLKFMVYLQKENIIDESGMPKERFSAEFPKEGPSILRIQQVVRGDSAAYFCASSQKWGGSTDTQYFGPGTRLTVL.

This clonotype was counted between two and nine times. This chain uses TRBV23-1 with TRBJ1-5; the match to TRBD1 covers 7 bases. TRBV23-1 is flagged as an ORF with uncertain function. The V and J ends lost 0 bases and 1 base, in that order; junction bases with no gene match: 6. The CDR3 loop spans 17 amino acids. CDR3 DNA: TGCGCCAGCAGTCAATCGCTAATGGGACAGAGCAATCAGCCCCAGCATTTT. Protein sequence: CASSQSLMGQSNQPQHF.

This clonotype qualifies as large (0.1 to 1%). The genes are TRBV6-1 and TRBJ2-7; 8 bases are shared with TRBD1. Germline trimming cut 6 bases from V and 6 bases from J; bases unmatched to any gene: 4. The germline CDR1 and CDR2 sequences are MNHNS and SASEGT. CDR3 length equals 12 residues. The CDR3 DNA reads TGTGCCAGCAGATCCACAGGGGGCGAGCAGTACTTC. This codes for CASRSTGGEQYF.

V gene TRBV12-3 or TRBV12-4 combines with J gene TRBJ2-3; 12 bases match TRBD2. The CDR3 extends over 16 amino acids. The V gene end was trimmed by 3 bases and the J gene end by 0 bases; junction bases not matched to a gene: 1. CDR3 nucleotides: TGTGCCAGCAGTTTCGGACTAGCGGGGAGCACAGATACGCAGTATTTT. It codes for CASSFGLAGSTDTQYF.

The chain combines TRBV6-1 with TRBJ1-1; no clear D. The CDR3 is made up of 13 amino acids. The V end was cut by 1 base, the J end by 6 bases, with 9 bases between. Germline-derived CDR1 and CDR2 are MNHNS and SASEGT. The CDR3 protein is CASSEDTAAEAFF. In nucleotides, the CDR3 is TGTGCCAGCAGTGAAGACACAGCCGCTGAAGCTTTCTTT.

The chain has TRBV9 and TRBJ2-3; possible D gene TRBD2, 6 bases. Germline CDR1 is SGDLS and CDR2 is YYNGEE. Trimming took off 0 bases at V and 5 bases at J, with 16 bases between the two ends. The CDR3 has 16 residues. Written as DNA, the CDR3 is TGTGCCAGCAGCGTAGCTCCGGGGAGGTCGCAAGATACGCAGTATTTT. It encodes CASSVAPGRSQDTQYF. The full variable domain, with the rest looked up from reference TRBV9 and TRBJ2-3, is DSGVTQTPKHLITATGQRVTLRCSPRSGDLSVYWYQQSLDQGLQFLIQYYNGEERAKGNILERFSAQQFPDLHSELNLSSLELGDSALYFCASSVAPGRSQDTQYFGPGTRLTVL.

By share, this clonotype counts as medium-sized. V is TRBV6-1 and J is TRBJ1-5; possibly TRBD1 for D (5 bases). V was clipped by 5 bases and J by 9 bases, with 17 bases between them. The V gene's germline CDR1 is MNHNS and CDR2 SASEGT. The CDR3 length is 14 residues. The CDR3 bases are TGTGCCAGCAGTCCGCGGGGTAATCAGGGGCCCCAGCATTTT. Residues: CASSPRGNQGPQHF.

This clonotype was picked up a small number of times. The J gene is TRBJ2-7, the V gene TRBV12-3 or TRBV12-4; D is undetermined. Trimming removed 2 bases from V and 12 bases from J, with 14 bases in between. CDR3 length equals 12 residues. CDR3 protein: CASSLMGKQLYF. The DNA for the CDR3 is TGTGCCAGCAGTTTAATGGGAAAGCAATTGTACTTC.

The chain carries TRBV19 and TRBJ1-1, with D unclear. V lost 4 bases, J lost 5 bases, and 14 bases lay in between. The CDR3 extends over 14 amino acids. Germline CDR1 is LNHDA and CDR2 is SQIVND (reference sequence). CDR3 sequence (DNA): TGTGCCAGTAGTACAAATAGAGGGAGAACTGAAGCTTTCTTT. This sequence encodes CASSTNRGRTEAFF.

V gene TRBV30 combines with J gene TRBJ2-7; 8 bases fit TRBD1. J lost 2 bases, V lost 1 base, and 7 bases had no gene match. CDR1 is GTSNPN and CDR2 is SVGIG in the germline V gene (reference sequence). The CDR3 consists of 15 residues. CDR3 bases: TGTGCCTGGAGTGAAGGACAGGGCCTAGCCTACGAGCAGTACTTC. Translating gives CAWSEGQGLAYEQYF.

By frequency in the sample, this clonotype is medium-sized. The J gene is TRBJ1-1, the V gene TRBV2, with D perhaps matching TRBD1 (5 bases). The length of the CDR3 is 14 residues. Germline CDR1 and CDR2: SNHLY and FYNNEI. Trimming took off 3 bases at V and 5 bases at J, with 13 bases between the two ends. CDR3 DNA: TGTGCCAGCAGTGATGAACTCTCAGGGACTGAAGCTTTCTTT. Translated, it gives CASSDELSGTEAFF.

This clonotype appeared a single time. The germline gene is not matched at one end of the junction; a read error may be the cause. V and J are TRBV12-5 and TRBJ1-1; D might be TRBD1 (6 bases). Germline CDR1 is LGHNT and CDR2 is FRNRAP. This CDR3 is built from 13 residues. CDR3 sequence reads: CASGRQGFSEAFF. In DNA form, the CDR3 reads TGTGCCAGTGGCCGCCAGGGGTTTTCCGAAGCTTTCTTT.